The rows below give T cell receptor beta chains drawn from one sample of a study of blood T cell repertoires in COVID-19. Here immunoSEQ multiplex PCR was the method, and the copy in TCRdb shows in-frame clones only, minus some. The sample consists of approximately 13,000 clones, about two thirds of them appearing once. The sequencing input was peripheral blood. These receptors all come from a man between 60 and 75 years old with COVID-19, enrolled during active disease. CDR3s include the opening cysteine and the closing phenylalanine or tryptophan. A D gene is named only where the DNA matches it firmly. Part of the rows lack a size; the others show once, few, many or a class for expanded clones.

V gene	J gene	D gene	clone size	CDR3 DNA	CDR3 protein
TRBV28	TRBJ1-1	.	.	TGTGCCAGCAGTTTGCGGCCTCTTAACACTGAAGCTTTCTTT	CASSLRPLNTEAFF
TRBV19	TRBJ2-1	TRBD2	.	TGTGCCAGTAGTATCGTCAGGACTAGCAACAATGAGCAGTTCTTC	CASSIVRTSNNEQFF
TRBV27	TRBJ1-2	.	.	TGTGCCAGCAGTTCTAACAGGGAGACGAGTGGCTACACCTTC	CASSSNRETSGYTF
TRBV21-1	TRBJ1-5	.	few	TGTGCCAGTAGCTGTCGGTCCCAGCATTTT	CASSCRSQHF
TRBV19	TRBJ1-5	.	once	TGTGCCAGTAGTATGCGGAGTATGCAGCCCCAGCATTTT	CASSMRSMQPQHF
TRBV7-8	TRBJ1-6	TRBD1	.	TGTGCCAGCAGCCTGGACAGGGGGAATTCACCCCTCCACTTT	CASSLDRGNSPLHF
TRBV29-1	TRBJ2-2	.	.	TGCAGCGTCTTAACAGGGTTTCCCGGGGAGCTGTTTTTT	CSVLTGFPGELFF
TRBV6-1	TRBJ2-4	.	once	TGTGCCAGCAGTGAACCAGGATTAGCCAAAAACATTCAGTACTTC	CASSEPGLAKNIQYF
TRBV6-4	TRBJ2-4	.	few	TGTGCCAGCAGTGACTCGAAGCTAGCCAAAAACATTCAGTACTTC	CASSDSKLAKNIQYF
TRBV19	TRBJ1-1	TRBD1	.	TGTGCCAGTAGTACACCACGGGACAGGGGAAACACTGAAGCTTTCTTT	CASSTPRDRGNTEAFF
TRBV27	TRBJ1-3	.	.	TGTGCCAGCAGTATGGGGCCGTCTGGAAACACCATATATTTT	CASSMGPSGNTIYF
TRBV7-9	TRBJ2-1	.	.	TGTGCCAGCAGCGACCGGGACAAGCCCTACAATGAGCAGTTCTTC	CASSDRDKPYNEQFF
TRBV19	TRBJ2-3	.	.	TGTGCCAGTAAGAAGCGGCTCACAGATACGCAGTATTTT	CASKKRLTDTQYF
TRBV30	TRBJ2-7	TRBD1	medium-sized	TGTGCCTGGAGCCCCGGACAGGGAATAATCCAGTACTTC	CAWSPGQGIIQYF
TRBV27	TRBJ2-7	.	.	TGTGCCAGCAGTTTAGAGGGGGTCCCCTCCTACGAGCAGTACTTC	CASSLEGVPSYEQYF
TRBV28	TRBJ1-6	.	.	TGTGCCAGCACCGAGACACTTTGGGATTCACCCCTCCACTTT	CASTETLWDSPLHF
TRBV6-5	TRBJ1-2	.	.	TGTGCCAGCAGGCGGGACGGGAACTATGGCTACACCTTC	CASRRDGNYGYTF
TRBV24-1	TRBJ2-1	.	.	TGTGCCACCAGTGACCTGAACAGGGATCTGCTAATCAATGAGCAGTTCTTC	CATSDLNRDLLINEQFF
TRBV2	TRBJ2-1	TRBD1	.	TGTGCCAGCAGAACAGGGGCAAACAATGAGCAGTTCTTC	CASRTGANNEQFF
TRBV7-9	TRBJ2-4	TRBD2	.	TGTGCCAGCAGCGACCCTAGCGGGGGGTACGAAAACATTCAGTACTTC	CASSDPSGGYENIQYF
TRBV3-1/TRBV3-2	TRBJ1-2	TRBD1	few	TGTGCCAGCAGCCAAGAGTTCGACAGGGGTAACTATGGCTACACCTTC	CASSQEFDRGNYGYTF
TRBV11-3	TRBJ2-2	.	.	TGTGCCAGCACCCCGGACAGGAACACCGGGGAGCTGTTTTTT	CASTPDRNTGELFF
TRBV11-2	TRBJ2-3	.	few	TGTGCCAGCAGCACCCTGCCTTGGACTTCTCAGAACACAGATACGCAGTATTTT	CASSTLPWTSQNTDTQYF